This T cell receptor beta chain is from a study of blood T cell repertoires in COVID-19. Across the study: Samples of COVID-19 (acute and convalescent) were obtained from the United States, Italy and Spain. Nucleic acid was either cDNA or gDNA, and it came from T cells, B-cell-depleted T cells, or PBMCs.

This clone has more than one count but fewer than ten. Trimming removed 0 bases at V and 6 bases at J, with 7 bases between. There are 12 residues in the CDR3. Germline V CDR1 and CDR2: SGHRS, YFSETQ. As processed by the authors: Amplification of reference gene primers provided the estimated nucleated cell counts. TCRdb's copy holds only in-frame clones and misses some; the assay was immunoSEQ multiplex PCR. V, J and clone size are those of that table, while D and trimming were read from the DNA. Altogether 52,000 or so clones are present, around 81% being singletons, with the ten largest covering nearly 5%.

This TCR derives from a human donor in a cohort sampled during active COVID-19. V usage is TRBV5-1 and J usage is TRBJ2-7, with a tentative D call TRBD1 (6 bases). Sequencing used peripheral blood. Here the CDR3 reads CASSLVGGEQYF. The CDR3 DNA follows: TGCGCCAGCAGCTTGGTAGGGGGCGAGCAGTACTTC.